This T cell receptor (beta chain) was sequenced during a study of blood T cell repertoires in COVID-19. At the level of the study: Some COVID-19 samples were acute and others convalescent; all came from the United States, Italy and Spain.

Sequencing used immunoSEQ multiplex PCR; TCRdb keeps in-frame clones, though not all of them. The repertoire consists of about 100,000 clones, with about 91% occurring once and the leading ten covering 17%. The CDR3 runs 14 residues. Trimming at V came to 5 bases and at J to 3 bases, leaving 7 bases not matched to a gene. CDR1 MNHEY and CDR2 SVGEGT come from the germline V gene. The V and J genes are TRBV6-2 or TRBV6-3 and TRBJ2-7; 7 bases match TRBD1. The receptor was isolated from a man aged 45-60 years with acute or convalescent COVID-19. Sequenced sample: peripheral blood. The CDR3 here is CASSTRQGFYEQYF. CDR3 in DNA: TGTGCCAGCAGTACTCGACAGGGTTTCTACGAGCAGTACTTC.